This TCR beta chain came from a study of OX40 agonist ivuxolimab in advanced cancers. In the study overall: Ivuxolimab was an agonistic, fully human IgG2 monoclonal antibody directed against OX40 (CD134), a costimulatory receptor. The paper covers the monotherapy dose-escalation part of the phase I ivuxolimab trial, which included N of about 50 patients. Of the approximately 53 patients in dose escalation, 19 had hepatocellular carcinoma, around 15 had melanoma, 9 had renal cell carcinoma and 9 had head and neck cancer. Partial responses occurred in three dose-escalation patients: two with cutaneous melanoma and one with hepatocellular carcinoma. Intravenous ivuxolimab was administered to patients every 2 weeks at six dose levels: 0.01, 0.1, 0.3, 1.5, 3 and 10 mg/kg. A male proportion of almost 85% and a mean age of 60 years, ranging from about 23 to 79, were recorded for the dose-escalation cohort. Patients were allowed to have had prior anti-PD-1, anti-PD-L1 or anti-CTLA-4 therapy, and 40% of the dose-escalation patients had previously received checkpoint inhibitors. The point of sequencing TCRbeta in the periphery was to test whether ivuxolimab changed TCR sequence diversity and drove clonal T-cell expansion.

For sequencing of the TCRbeta CDR3 region, genomic DNA was extracted from the sorted cells. The immunoSEQ Assay was used for sequencing of TCRbeta CDR3 regions. In TCRdb, the immuneACCESS table is reduced to in-frame sequences with V and J assigned. These tables do not hold every clone; where another copy was compared, an unresolved V gene accounts for under half, and the others remain unexplained. Within this sample are 45,000 to 55,000 clones, with more than 80% of them counted one time only. The biggest ten clones account for over 1% of the sample. The germline V gene encodes CDR1 MDHEN and CDR2 SYDVKM. The CDR3, from cysteine to phenylalanine, totals 12 residues. The retained sequence is limited to the CDR3, 36 bases, with the frame set at the first base. Trimming costs V 5 bases and J 9 bases, and their ends lie 11 bases apart. Overall study outcomes, separate from this receptor: After ivuxolimab, CD8+ T cells had more expanded clones than CD4+ T cells on average. The antigen specificity of the clonally expanded peripheral T cells was not determined. At doses of 0.1 to 3.0 mg/kg, clonal expansion of both CD4+ and CD8+ blood T cells was observed from baseline to week 6. Partial responders in the 0.1-3.0 mg/kg groups had among the lowest normalized peripheral clonal expansion, especially among CD8+ T cells. Low levels of normalized T-cell clonal expansion were also shown by some nonresponding patients.

Patients with a history of autoimmune disease or receiving systemic immunosuppression were excluded from the trial. Peripheral blood for TCR sequencing was collected from all dose cohorts at baseline, on cycle 4 day 1, and on cycle 7 day 1. Samples came from an open-label, multicenter, first-in-human phase I dose-escalation trial of ivuxolimab. Adults with locally advanced or metastatic melanoma, renal cell carcinoma, hepatocellular carcinoma or head and neck squamous cell carcinoma were enrolled in the trial. Before TCR sequencing, CD4+ T cells and CD8+ T cells were sorted from peripheral blood as separate populations. Note on this clone: The antigen it binds to is not known. Per-nucleotide qualities are absent, and no much larger clonotype sits a single base away.

Sample: CD4+ or CD8+ T cells sorted from blood, taken in a trial of the OX40 agonist ivuxolimab. The sequence joins TRBV28 to TRBJ2-4; the D gene cannot be resolved reliably. The receptor comes from an adult with an advanced solid tumor such as melanoma, head and neck, liver or kidney cancer. The CDR3 reads CASSLPNGIQYF. The bases are TGTGCCAGCAGTCTCCCGAATGGCATTCAGTACTTC.